The following is a TCR beta chain sequence with its context. The antigen remains undetermined. These data belong to a study of beta chain features in type 1 diabetes. Study context: All samples combined gave 95 million to 130 million sorted cells for examination.

Between the trimmed V and J ends, which lost 0 bases and 2 bases, there was a span of 8 bases. Germline loops: CDR1 MNHNY, CDR2 SVGAGI (reference sequence). The CDR3 has 16 residues. Study results and caveats: Sequencing the cDNA could make cells with high TCR expression show up more than they should. Shorter templates might be favored by PCR, and equally so in patients and in controls. Shorter TCRB CDR3s, moderately but significantly so, were found in Type 1 diabetes patients in all four CD4+ subsets.

All of the isolated RNA was reverse transcribed, so expressed TCRB transcripts were sequenced. The assay was immunoSEQ multiplex PCR, and TCRdb's table has in-frame clones only and misses some. The table lists some 410,000 clones, about 10% of them singletons. This TCR came from a woman between 18 and 29 years old in good health. The chain couples TRBV6-6 to TRBJ2-6; D not certain. The specimen sequenced was naive CD4+ T cells from blood. CDR3 in amino acids: CASSYSNRAGANVLTF. In DNA, the CDR3 is TGTGCCAGCAGTTACTCGAATAGGGCTGGGGCCAACGTCCTGACTTTC.